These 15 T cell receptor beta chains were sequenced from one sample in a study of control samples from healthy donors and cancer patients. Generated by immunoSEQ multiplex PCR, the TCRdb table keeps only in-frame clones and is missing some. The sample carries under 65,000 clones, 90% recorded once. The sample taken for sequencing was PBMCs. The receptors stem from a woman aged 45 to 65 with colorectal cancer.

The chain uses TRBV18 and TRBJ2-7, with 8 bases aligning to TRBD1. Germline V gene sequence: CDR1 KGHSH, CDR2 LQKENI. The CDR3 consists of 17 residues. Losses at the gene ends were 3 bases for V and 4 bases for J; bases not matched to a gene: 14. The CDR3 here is CASSPPAVGQGGYEQYF. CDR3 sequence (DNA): TGTGCCAGCTCACCGCCCGCGGTTGGACAGGGAGGATACGAGCAGTACTTC.

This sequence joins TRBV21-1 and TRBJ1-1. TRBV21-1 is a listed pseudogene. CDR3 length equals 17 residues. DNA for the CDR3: TGTGCCAGCAGCAAAGGATTGGTACACGCCGGGGTGCCTGAAGCTTTCTTT. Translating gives CASSKGLVHAGVPEAFF.

For the CDR3, the DNA is TGTGCCAGCAGTTACTTCGGGCATGGCATTCAGTACTTC. As protein: CASSYFGHGIQYF. The chain combines TRBV6-2 or TRBV6-3 with TRBJ2-4; D is unresolved. V was trimmed by 1 base and J by 9 bases, leaving 10 bases between them. This CDR3 is 13 amino acids long. The germline V gene has CDR1 MNHEY and CDR2 SVGEGT.

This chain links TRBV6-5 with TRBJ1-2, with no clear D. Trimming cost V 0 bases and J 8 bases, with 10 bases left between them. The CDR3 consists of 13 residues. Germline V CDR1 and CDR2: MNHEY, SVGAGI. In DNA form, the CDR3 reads TGTGCCAGCAGTTACTCCGCTTCGGAAGGCTACACCTTC. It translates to CASSYSASEGYTF.

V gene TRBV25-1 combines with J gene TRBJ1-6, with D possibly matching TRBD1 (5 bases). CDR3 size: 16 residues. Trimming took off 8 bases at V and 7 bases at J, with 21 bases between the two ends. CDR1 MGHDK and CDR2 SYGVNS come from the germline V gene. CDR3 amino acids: CASSPRGVLGNSPLHF. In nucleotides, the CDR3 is TGTGCCAGCTCCCCTAGGGGAGTTTTGGGGAATTCACCCCTCCACTTT. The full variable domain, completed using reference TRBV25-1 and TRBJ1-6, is EADIYQTPRYLVIGTGKKITLECSQTMGHDKMYWYQQDPGMELHLIHYSYGVNSTEKGDLSSESTVSRIRTEHFPLTLESARPSHTSQYLCASSPRGVLGNSPLHFGNGTRLTVT.

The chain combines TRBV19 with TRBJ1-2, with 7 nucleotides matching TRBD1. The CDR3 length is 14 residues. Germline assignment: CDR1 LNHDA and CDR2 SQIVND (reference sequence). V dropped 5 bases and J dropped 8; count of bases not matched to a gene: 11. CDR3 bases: TGTGCCAGTAGTCAACTCCGGACAGGCTTAGGCTACACCTTC. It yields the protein CASSQLRTGLGYTF.

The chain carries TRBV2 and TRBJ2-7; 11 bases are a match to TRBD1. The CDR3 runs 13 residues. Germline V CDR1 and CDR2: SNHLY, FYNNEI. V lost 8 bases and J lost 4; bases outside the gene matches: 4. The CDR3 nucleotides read TGTGCCAGCGACCGGGACAGGGGGTACGAGCAGTACTTC. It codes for CASDRDRGYEQYF.

Here the CDR3 DNA reads TGCGCCAGCAGCTTCGAACTAGCGGGATCCGGGGAGCTGTTTTTT. Translation: CASSFELAGSGELFF. This rearrangement joins TRBV5-1 to TRBJ2-2; 10 bases line up with TRBD2. The trim removed 2 bases at V and 6 bases at J, leaving 4 bases unmatched. The germline V gene has CDR1 SGHRS and CDR2 YFSETQ. The CDR3 runs to 15 residues.

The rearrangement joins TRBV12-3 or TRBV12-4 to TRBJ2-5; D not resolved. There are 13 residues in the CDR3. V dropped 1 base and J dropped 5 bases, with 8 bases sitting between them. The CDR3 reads CASSLVQVETQYF. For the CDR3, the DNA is TGTGCCAGCAGTTTAGTTCAGGTTGAGACCCAGTACTTC.

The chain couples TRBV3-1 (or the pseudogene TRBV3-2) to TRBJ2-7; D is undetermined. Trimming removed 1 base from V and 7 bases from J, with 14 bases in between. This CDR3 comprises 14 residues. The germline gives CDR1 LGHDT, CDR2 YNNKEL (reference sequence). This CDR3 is CASSQAHLSGEQYF. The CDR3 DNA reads TGTGCCAGCAGCCAAGCCCACCTATCGGGTGAGCAGTACTTC.

The CDR3: CASSLVAGEGNEQFF. The CDR3, as DNA: TGCGCCAGCAGCTTGGTGGCGGGGGAAGGGAATGAGCAGTTCTTC. The chain joins TRBV5-1 to TRBJ2-1, with TRBD2 identical over 7 bases. Trimming at V came to 0 bases and at J to 7 bases, leaving 7 bases not matched to a gene. This CDR3 contains 15 residues. In germline, CDR1 is SGHRS, CDR2 YFSETQ.

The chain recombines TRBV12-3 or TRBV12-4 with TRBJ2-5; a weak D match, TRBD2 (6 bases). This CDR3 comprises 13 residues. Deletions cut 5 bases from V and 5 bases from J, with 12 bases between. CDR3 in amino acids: CASSRGGLETQYF. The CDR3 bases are TGTGCCAGCAGTCGTGGAGGGTTGGAGACCCAGTACTTC.

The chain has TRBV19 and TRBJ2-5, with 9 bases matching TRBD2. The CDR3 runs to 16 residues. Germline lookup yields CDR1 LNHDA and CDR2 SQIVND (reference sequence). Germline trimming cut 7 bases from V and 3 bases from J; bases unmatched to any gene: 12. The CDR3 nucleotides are TGTGCCAGTACATGGAGCGGGGGGACTGAAAAAGAGACCCAGTACTTC. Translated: CASTWSGGTEKETQYF. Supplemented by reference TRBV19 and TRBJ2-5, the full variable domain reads DGGITQSPKYLFRKEGQNVTLSCEQNLNHDAMYWYRQDPGQGLRLIYYSQIVNDFQKGDIAEGYSVSREKKESFPLTVTSAQKNPTAFYLCASTWSGGTEKETQYFGPGTRLLVL.

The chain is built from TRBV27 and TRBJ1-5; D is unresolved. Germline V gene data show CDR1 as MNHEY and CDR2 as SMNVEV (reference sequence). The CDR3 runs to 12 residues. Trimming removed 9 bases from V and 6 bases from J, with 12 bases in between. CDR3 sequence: CASASRRQPQHF. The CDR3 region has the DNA TGTGCCAGTGCCTCGCGTCGTCAGCCCCAGCATTTT.

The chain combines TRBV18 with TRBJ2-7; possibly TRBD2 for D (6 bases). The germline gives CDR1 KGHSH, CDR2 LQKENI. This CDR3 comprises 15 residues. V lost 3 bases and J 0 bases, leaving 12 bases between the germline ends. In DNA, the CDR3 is TGTGCCAGCTCACCGCCTCGGGGGAGCTCCTACGAGCAGTACTTC. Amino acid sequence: CASSPPRGSSYEQYF.